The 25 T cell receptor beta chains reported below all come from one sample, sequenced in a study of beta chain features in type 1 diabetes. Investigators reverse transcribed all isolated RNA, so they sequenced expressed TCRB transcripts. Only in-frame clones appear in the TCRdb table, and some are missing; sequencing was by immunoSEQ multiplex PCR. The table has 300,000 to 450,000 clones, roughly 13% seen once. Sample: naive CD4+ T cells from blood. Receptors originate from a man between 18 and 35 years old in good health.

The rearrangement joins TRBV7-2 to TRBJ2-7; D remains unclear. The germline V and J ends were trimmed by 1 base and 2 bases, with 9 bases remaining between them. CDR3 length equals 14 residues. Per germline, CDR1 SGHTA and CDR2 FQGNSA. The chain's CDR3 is CASSLEALTYEQYF. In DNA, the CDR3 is TGTGCCAGCAGCTTAGAAGCATTAACCTACGAGCAGTACTTC.

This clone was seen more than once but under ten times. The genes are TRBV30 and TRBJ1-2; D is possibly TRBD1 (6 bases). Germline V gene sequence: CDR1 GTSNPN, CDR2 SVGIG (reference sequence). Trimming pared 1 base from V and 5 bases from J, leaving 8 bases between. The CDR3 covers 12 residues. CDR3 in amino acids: CAWSAGQYGYTF. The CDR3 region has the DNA TGTGCCTGGAGTGCCGGACAGTATGGCTACACCTTC.

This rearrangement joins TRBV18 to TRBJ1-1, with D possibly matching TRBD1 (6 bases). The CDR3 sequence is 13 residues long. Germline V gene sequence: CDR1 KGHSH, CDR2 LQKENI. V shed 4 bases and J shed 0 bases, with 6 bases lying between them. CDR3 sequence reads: CASSQGVNTEAFF. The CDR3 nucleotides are TGTGCCAGCTCACAGGGGGTGAACACTGAAGCTTTCTTT.

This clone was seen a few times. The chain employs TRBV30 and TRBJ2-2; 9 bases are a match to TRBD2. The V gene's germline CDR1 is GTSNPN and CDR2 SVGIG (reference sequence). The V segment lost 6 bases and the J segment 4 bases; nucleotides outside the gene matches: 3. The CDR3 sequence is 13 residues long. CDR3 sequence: CACSGRGTGELFF. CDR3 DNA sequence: TGTGCCTGTAGCGGGAGAGGCACCGGGGAGCTGTTTTTT.

The chain's CDR3 is CASSESRGRAFF. The CDR3 bases are TGTGCCAGCAGTGAGAGCAGGGGGCGAGCTTTCTTT. The genes are TRBV6-6 and TRBJ1-1, with 8 bases matching TRBD1. Germline CDR1 is MNHNY and CDR2 is SVGAGI (reference sequence). The CDR3 runs to 12 residues. The V segment lost 5 bases and the J segment 10 bases; nucleotides outside the gene matches: 6.

The CDR3 sequence: CASSLRTGRANTEAFF. The CDR3 region has the DNA TGTGCCAGCAGCTTGAGGACAGGGAGGGCGAACACTGAAGCTTTCTTT. V gene TRBV11-2 combines with J gene TRBJ1-1; 8 nucleotides align to TRBD1. In germline, CDR1 is SGHAT, CDR2 FQNNGV. This CDR3 is built from 16 residues. Unmatched junction bases numbered 7, after V lost 3 bases and J lost 1 base.

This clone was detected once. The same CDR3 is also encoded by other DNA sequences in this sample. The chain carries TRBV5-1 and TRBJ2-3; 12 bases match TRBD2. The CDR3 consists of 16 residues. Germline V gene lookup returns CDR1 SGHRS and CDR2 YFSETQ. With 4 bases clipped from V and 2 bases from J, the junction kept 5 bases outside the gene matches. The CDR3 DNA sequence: TGCGCCAGCAGCACCCGACTAGCGGGGGCCACAGATACGCAGTATTTT. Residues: CASSTRLAGATDTQYF.

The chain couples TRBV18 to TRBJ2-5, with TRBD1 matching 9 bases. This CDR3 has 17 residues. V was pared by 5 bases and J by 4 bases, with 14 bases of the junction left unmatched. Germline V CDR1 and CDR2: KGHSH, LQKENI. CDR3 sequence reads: CASSSSGTGLNSETQYF. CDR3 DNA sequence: TGTGCCAGCTCATCGTCCGGGACAGGGCTTAATTCAGAGACCCAGTACTTC.

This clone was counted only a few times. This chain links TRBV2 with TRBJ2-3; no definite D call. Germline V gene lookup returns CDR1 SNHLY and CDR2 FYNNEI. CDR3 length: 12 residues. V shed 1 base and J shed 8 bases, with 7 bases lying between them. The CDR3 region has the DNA TGTGCCAGCAGTGAAGTCTCCCGTACGCAGTATTTT. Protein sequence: CASSEVSRTQYF.

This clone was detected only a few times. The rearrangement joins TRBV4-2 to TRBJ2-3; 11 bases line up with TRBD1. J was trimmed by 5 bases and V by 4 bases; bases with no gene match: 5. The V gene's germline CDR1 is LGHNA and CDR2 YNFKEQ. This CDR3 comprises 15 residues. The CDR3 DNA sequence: TGTGCCAGCAGCCCTGGACAGGGGGCGAGAGATACGCAGTATTTT. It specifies CASSPGQGARDTQYF.

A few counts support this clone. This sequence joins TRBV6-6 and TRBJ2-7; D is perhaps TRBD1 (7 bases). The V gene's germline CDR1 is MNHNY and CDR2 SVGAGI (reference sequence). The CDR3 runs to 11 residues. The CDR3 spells CAVQGGYEQYF. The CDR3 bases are TGTGCGGTGCAGGGGGGCTACGAGCAGTACTTC.

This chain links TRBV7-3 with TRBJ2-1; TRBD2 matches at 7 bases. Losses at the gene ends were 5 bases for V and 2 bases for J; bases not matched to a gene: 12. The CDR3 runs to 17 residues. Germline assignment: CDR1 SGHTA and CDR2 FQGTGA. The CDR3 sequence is CASSPDWGGTPYNEQFF. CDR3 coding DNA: TGTGCCAGCAGCCCAGATTGGGGGGGGACCCCCTACAATGAGCAGTTCTTC.

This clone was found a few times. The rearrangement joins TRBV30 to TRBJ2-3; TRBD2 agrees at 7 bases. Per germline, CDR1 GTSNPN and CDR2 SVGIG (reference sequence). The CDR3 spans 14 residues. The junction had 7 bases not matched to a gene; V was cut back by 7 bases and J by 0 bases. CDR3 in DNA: TGTGCCTATACTCTAGCGGCCAGCACAGATACGCAGTATTTT. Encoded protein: CAYTLAASTDTQYF. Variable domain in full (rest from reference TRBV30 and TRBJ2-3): SQTIHQWPATLVQPVGSPLSLECTVEGTSNPNLYWYRQAAGRGLQLLFYSVGIGQISSEVPQNLSASRPQDRQFILSSKKLLLSDSGFYLCAYTLAASTDTQYFGPGTRLTVL.

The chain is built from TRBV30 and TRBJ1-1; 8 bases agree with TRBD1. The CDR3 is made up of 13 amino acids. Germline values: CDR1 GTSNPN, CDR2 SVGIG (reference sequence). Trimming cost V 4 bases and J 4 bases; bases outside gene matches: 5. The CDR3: CAWKNRGVTEAFF. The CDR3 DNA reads TGTGCCTGGAAAAACAGGGGGGTCACTGAAGCTTTCTTT.

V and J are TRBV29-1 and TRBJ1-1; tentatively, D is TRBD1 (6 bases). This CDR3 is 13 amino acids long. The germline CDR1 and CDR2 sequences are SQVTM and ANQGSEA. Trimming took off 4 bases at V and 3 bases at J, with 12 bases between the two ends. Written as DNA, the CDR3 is TGCAGCGTTGTTCAGGGGATAGACACTGAAGCTTTCTTT. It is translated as CSVVQGIDTEAFF.

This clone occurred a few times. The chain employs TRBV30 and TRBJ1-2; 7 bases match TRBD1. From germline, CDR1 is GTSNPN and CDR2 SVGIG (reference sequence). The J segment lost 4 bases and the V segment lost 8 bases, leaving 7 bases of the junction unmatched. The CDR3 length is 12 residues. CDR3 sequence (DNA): TGTGCCAGATCCGGGACAGTCTATGGCTACACCTTC. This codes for CARSGTVYGYTF.

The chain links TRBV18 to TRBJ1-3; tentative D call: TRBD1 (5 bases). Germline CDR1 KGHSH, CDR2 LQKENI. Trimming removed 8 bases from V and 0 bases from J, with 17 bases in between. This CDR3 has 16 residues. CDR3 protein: CASVTSRADSGNTIYF. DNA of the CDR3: TGTGCCAGCGTCACCTCCAGGGCGGACTCTGGAAACACCATATATTTT.

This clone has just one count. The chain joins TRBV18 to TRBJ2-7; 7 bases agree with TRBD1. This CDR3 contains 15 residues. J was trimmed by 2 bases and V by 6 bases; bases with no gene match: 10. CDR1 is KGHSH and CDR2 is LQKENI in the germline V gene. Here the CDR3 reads CASSGWGTATYEQYF. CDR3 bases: TGTGCCAGCTCCGGATGGGGGACAGCTACCTACGAGCAGTACTTC.

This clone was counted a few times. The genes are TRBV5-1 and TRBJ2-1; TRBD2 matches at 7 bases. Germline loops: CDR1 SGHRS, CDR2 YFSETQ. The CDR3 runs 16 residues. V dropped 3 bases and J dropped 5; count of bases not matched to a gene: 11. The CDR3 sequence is CASSSIGLAENNEQFF. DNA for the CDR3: TGCGCCAGCAGCTCTATCGGCCTAGCGGAGAACAATGAGCAGTTCTTC. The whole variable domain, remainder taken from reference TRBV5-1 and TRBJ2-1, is KAGVTQTPRYLIKTRGQQVTLSCSPISGHRSVSWYQQTPGQGLQFLFEYFSETQRNKGNFPGRFSGRQFSNSRSEMNVSTLELGDSALYLCASSSIGLAENNEQFFGPGTRLTVL.

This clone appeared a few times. CDR3: CASSGPPEARTPLHF. As DNA, the CDR3 is TGTGCCAGCAGTGGTCCTCCAGAGGCGAGGACACCCCTCCACTTT. This sequence joins TRBV25-1 and TRBJ1-6, with D hard to call. The CDR3 runs to 15 residues. Germline-derived CDR1 and CDR2 are MGHDK and SYGVNS. Between the trimmed V and J ends, which lost 4 bases and 11 bases, there was a span of 18 bases.

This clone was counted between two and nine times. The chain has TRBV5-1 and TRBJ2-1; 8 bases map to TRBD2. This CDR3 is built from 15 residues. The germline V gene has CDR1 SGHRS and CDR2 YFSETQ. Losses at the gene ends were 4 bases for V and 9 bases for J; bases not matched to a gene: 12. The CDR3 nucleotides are TGCGCCAGCAGCCCCCCGACCCTGAGCGGGAGTGAGCAGTTCTTC. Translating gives CASSPPTLSGSEQFF.

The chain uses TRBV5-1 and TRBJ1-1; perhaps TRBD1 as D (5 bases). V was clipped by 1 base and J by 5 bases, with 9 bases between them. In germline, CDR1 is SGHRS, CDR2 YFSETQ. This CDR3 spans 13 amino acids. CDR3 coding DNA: TGCGCCAGCAGCTTGACAGGACGAACTGAAGCTTTCTTT. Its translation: CASSLTGRTEAFF. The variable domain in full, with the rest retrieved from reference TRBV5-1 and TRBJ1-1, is KAGVTQTPRYLIKTRGQQVTLSCSPISGHRSVSWYQQTPGQGLQFLFEYFSETQRNKGNFPGRFSGRQFSNSRSEMNVSTLELGDSALYLCASSLTGRTEAFFGQGTRLTVV.

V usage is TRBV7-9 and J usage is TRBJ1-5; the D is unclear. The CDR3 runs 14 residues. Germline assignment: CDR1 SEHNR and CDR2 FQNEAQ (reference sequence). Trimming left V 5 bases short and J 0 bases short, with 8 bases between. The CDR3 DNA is TGTGCCAGCAGCGCCACAAATAGCAATCAGCCCCAGCATTTT. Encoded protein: CASSATNSNQPQHF.

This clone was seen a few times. CDR3 sequence: CASSVGAGVDTDTQYF. The CDR3 DNA follows: TGTGCCAGCAGCGTAGGCGCGGGGGTAGACACAGATACGCAGTATTTT. This rearrangement joins TRBV9 to TRBJ2-3; TRBD2 agrees at 7 bases. This CDR3 has 16 amino acids. After removal of 0 bases from V and 2 bases from J, the junction contained 6 bases not matched to a gene. In germline, CDR1 is SGDLS, CDR2 YYNGEE.

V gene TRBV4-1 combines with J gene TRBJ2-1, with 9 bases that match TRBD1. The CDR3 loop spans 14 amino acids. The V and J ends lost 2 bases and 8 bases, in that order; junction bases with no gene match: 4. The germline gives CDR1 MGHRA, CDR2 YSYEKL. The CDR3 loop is CASSQRTGEDEQFF. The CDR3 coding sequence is TGCGCCAGCAGCCAACGGACAGGGGAGGATGAGCAGTTCTTC.